The clone carrying this T cell receptor beta chain was counted ten times or more. Its antigen is unidentified. This entry comes from a study of blood T cells in healthy people across ages. Overall study findings and caveats: Long-lived donors had more naive CD4+ cells and higher diversity than aged donors. It was held that the diversity estimates obtained from one million T cells were underestimates.

The CDR3 spans 13 residues. Germline values: CDR1 SGHTA, CDR2 FQGTGA. V lost 5 bases and J lost 7, with 9 bases in between. Combining a sample-barcoded 5' primer with a J-beta primer mix, a second PCR ran for about 6 to 11 cycles. TCRdb passed the 5' RACE reads through MiXCR, listing each CDR3 protein once. The sample consists of fewer than 800,000 distinct CDR3 sequences, approximately 30% of them appearing once. The genes are TRBV7-3 and TRBJ1-6; unclear D gene. The sequencing input was blood. This receptor was taken from a woman of 80 years or more in good health. CDR3 sequence (DNA): TGTGCCAGCAGCACCCGACTAAATTCACCCCTCCACTTT. Its protein is CASSTRLNSPLHF. Variable domain in full (rest from reference TRBV7-3 and TRBJ1-6): GAGVSQTPSNKVTEKGKYVELRCDPISGHTALYWYRQSLGQGPEFLIYFQGTGAADDSGLPNDRFFAVRPEGSVSTLKIQRTERGDSAVYLCASSTRLNSPLHFGNGTRLTVT.